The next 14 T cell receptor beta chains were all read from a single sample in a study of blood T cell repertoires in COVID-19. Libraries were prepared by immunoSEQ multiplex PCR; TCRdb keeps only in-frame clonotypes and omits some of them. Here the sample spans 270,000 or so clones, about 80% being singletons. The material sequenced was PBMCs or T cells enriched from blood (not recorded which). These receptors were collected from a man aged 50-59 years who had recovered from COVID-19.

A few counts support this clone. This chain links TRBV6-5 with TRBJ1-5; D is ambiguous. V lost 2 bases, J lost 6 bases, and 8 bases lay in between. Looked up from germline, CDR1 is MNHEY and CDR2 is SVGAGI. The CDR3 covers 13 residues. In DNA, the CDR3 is TGTGCCAGCAGTTACGGCGGGCTTCAGCCCCAGCATTTT. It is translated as CASSYGGLQPQHF.

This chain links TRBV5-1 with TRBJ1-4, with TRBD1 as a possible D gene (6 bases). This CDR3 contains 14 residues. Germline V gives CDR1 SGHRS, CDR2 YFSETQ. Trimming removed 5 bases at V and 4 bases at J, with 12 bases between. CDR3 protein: CASRRGQLNEKLFF. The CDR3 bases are TGCGCCAGCAGGAGGGGACAACTTAATGAAAAACTGTTTTTT.

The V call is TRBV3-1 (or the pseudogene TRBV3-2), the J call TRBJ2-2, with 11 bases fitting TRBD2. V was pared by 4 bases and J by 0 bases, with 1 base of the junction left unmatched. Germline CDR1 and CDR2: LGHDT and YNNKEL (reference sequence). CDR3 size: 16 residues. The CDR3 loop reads CASSRLAGTNTGELFF. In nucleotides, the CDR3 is TGTGCCAGCAGCCGACTAGCGGGGACGAACACCGGGGAGCTGTTTTTT.

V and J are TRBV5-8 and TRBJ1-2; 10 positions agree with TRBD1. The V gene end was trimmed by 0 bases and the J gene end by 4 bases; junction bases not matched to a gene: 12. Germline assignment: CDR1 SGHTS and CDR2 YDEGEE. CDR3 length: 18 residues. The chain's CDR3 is CASSLVLRTGGSGYGYTF. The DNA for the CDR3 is TGTGCCAGCAGCTTGGTTCTTAGGACAGGGGGTAGTGGCTATGGCTACACCTTC.

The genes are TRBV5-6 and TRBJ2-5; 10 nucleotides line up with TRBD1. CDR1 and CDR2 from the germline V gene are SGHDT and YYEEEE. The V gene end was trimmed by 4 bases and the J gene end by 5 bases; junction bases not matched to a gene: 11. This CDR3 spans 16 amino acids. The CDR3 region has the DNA TGTGCCAGCAGCCACCAGACAGGGGGCTTTCGTGAGACCCAGTACTTC. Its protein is CASSHQTGGFRETQYF.

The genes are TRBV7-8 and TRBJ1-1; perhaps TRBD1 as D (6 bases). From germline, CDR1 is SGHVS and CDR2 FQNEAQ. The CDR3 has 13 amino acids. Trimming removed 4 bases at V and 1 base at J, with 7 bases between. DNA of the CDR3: TGTGCCAGCAGCTCACAGGGGAACACTGAAGCTTTCTTT. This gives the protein CASSSQGNTEAFF.

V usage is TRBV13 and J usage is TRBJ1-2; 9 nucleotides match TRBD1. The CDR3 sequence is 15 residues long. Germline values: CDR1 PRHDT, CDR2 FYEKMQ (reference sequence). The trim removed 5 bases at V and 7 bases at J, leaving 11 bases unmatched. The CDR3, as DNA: TGTGCCAGCAGCCCTGGCCGGACAGGGGATGGTGGCTACACCTTC. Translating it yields CASSPGRTGDGGYTF. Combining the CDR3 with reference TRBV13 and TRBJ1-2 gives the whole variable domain AAGVIQSPRHLIKEKRETATLKCYPIPRHDTVYWYQQGPGQDPQFLISFYEKMQSDKGSIPDRFSAQQFSDYHSELNMSSLELGDSALYFCASSPGRTGDGGYTFGSGTRLTVV.

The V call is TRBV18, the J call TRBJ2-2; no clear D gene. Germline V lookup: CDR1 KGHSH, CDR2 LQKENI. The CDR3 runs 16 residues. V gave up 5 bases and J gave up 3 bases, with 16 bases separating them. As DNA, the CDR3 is TGTGCCAGCTCAGATATCAGGAAATGGGACACCGGGGAGCTGTTTTTT. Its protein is CASSDIRKWDTGELFF. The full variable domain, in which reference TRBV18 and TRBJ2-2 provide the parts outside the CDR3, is NAGVMQNPRHLVRRRGQEARLRCSPMKGHSHVYWYRQLPEEGLKFMVYLQKENIIDESGMPKERFSAEFPKEGPSILRIQQVVRGDSAAYFCASSDIRKWDTGELFFGEGSRLTVL.

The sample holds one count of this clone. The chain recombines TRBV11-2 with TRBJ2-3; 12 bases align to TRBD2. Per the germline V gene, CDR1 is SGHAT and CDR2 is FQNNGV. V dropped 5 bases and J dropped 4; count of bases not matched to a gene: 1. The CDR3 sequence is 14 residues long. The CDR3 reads CASSLAGGSDTQYF. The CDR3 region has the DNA TGTGCCAGCAGCCTAGCGGGAGGGTCAGATACGCAGTATTTT.

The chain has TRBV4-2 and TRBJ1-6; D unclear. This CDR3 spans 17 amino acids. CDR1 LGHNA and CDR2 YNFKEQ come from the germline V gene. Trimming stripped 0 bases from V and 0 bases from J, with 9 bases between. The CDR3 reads CASSQESASSYNSPLHF. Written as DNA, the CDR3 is TGTGCCAGCAGCCAAGAATCAGCGTCCTCCTATAATTCACCCCTCCACTTT.

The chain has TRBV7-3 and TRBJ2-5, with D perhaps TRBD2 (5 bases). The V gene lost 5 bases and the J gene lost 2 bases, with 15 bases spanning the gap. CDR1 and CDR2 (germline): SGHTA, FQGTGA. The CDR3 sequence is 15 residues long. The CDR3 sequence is CASSRSGLKQETQYF. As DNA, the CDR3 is TGTGCCAGCAGCCGTAGTGGACTTAAACAAGAGACCCAGTACTTC.

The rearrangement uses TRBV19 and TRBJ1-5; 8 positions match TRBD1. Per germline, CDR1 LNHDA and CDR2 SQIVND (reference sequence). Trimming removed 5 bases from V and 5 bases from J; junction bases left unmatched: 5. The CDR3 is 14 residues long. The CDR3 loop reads CASSSGRGHQPQHF. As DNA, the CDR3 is TGTGCCAGTAGTTCTGGCAGGGGGCATCAGCCCCAGCATTTT. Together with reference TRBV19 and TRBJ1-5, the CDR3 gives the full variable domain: DGGITQSPKYLFRKEGQNVTLSCEQNLNHDAMYWYRQDPGQGLRLIYYSQIVNDFQKGDIAEGYSVSREKKESFPLTVTSAQKNPTAFYLCASSSGRGHQPQHFGDGTRLSIL.

The CDR3 bases are TGTGCCAGTAGTACCTCCCGACAGACAACTAATGAAAAACTGTTTTTT. Its protein product is CASSTSRQTTNEKLFF. The V and J genes are TRBV19 and TRBJ1-4, with D perhaps matching TRBD1 (5 bases). V was pared by 4 bases and J by 0 bases, with 12 bases between. This CDR3 spans 16 amino acids. From germline, CDR1 is LNHDA and CDR2 SQIVND (reference sequence).

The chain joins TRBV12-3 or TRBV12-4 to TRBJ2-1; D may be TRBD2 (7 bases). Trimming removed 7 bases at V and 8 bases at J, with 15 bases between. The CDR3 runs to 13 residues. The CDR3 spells CASIGGRRDEQFF. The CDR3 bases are TGTGCCAGCATCGGGGGGCGTAGGGATGAGCAGTTCTTC.